Listed here is a single T cell receptor beta chain. Its specific antigen is unknown. The input lacks base qualities; no much larger clone sits a single base away. The collaborating institutions used their own protocols to collect whole blood in K2EDTA tubes. For TCRbeta analysis, collaborators shipped samples in one of three forms: frozen whole blood, isolated PBMCs, or DNA extracted from either of those sample types. V ends up 5 bases short and J 3 bases short, with an unmatched junction base count of 8. The germline V gene (reference sequence) gives CDR1 as LGHDT and CDR2 as YNNKEL. The CDR3 measures 15 amino acids from cysteine to phenylalanine. Solely the CDR3 DNA is kept, with 45 bases framed from the first base. This specimen belongs to a study of blood T cell repertoires in COVID-19 (dated by TCRdb to 2020 to 2022). Background for the entire study: Samples from collaborators originated in the United States, Italy and Spain and spanned both the acute and convalescent phases of COVID-19. The prospective study material was composed of cDNA or gDNA derived from T cells, B-cell-depleted T cells, or PBMCs. Subjects who had been exposed to COVID-19, were actively infected with it, or had recovered from it provided the deeply sampled blood TCRbeta repertoires that made up the dataset. The repertoires were released in a freely available public database meant as a resource for research on the immune response to SARS-CoV-2. The samples were drawn from two sources: the first 160 participants of the ongoing ImmuneRACE study, and 1,000 to 1,500 subjects contributed by 6 global collaborators. Nearly every sample came with metadata listing a de-identified subject ID, COVID-19 status, age in years and sex. Where available, HLA class I and class II types were obtained from metadata supplied by the sample provider rather than from assay-based typing.

TCRbeta CDR3 regions were amplified from genomic DNA using the immunoSEQ Assay, a bias-controlled multiplex PCR. The authors' pipeline ran thus. The number of nucleated cells in each sample was estimated from the amplification of reference gene primers within the assay. To quantify the absolute abundance of each unique TCRbeta CDR3 rearrangement, sequence reads were collapsed and filtered. Productive Simpson clonality was computed per sample as the square root of Simpson's diversity index over productive rearrangements. Sourced from immuneACCESS, this table was stored by TCRdb with only in-frame sequences that have V and J called. A share of the clones is absent; for the studies checked, an unresolved V gene accounts for under half, and the remainder has no known explanation. V and J calls and clone size are copied from that table; D and trimming were computed from the DNA. The sample includes under 200,000 clones, with around 87% observed a single time. The ten largest clones capture nearly 2.5% of the sample.

General conclusions and limits of the study: Clinical and demographic metadata were provided uncurated, with the amount varying by source and participant.

The origin of this receptor is a man between 35 and 55 years old with active or convalescent COVID-19. This chain joins TRBV3-1 (or the pseudogene TRBV3-2) to TRBJ2-3; 7 of the junction bases match TRBD2. The sample consisted of peripheral blood. The base sequence is TGTGCCAGCAGCTCGGGAGCGGGGAGGACAGATACGCAGTATTTT. Translation gives CASSSGAGRTDTQYF.